This passage covers 2 T cell receptor beta chains from one sample sequenced in a study of beta chain features in type 1 diabetes (dated 2018 in TCRdb). The research as a whole found: Type 1 diabetes patients showed a moderate but significant shortening of TCRB CDR3 length in all four CD4+ subsets.

The library relied on the immunoSEQ multiplex PCR assay. All of the isolated RNA was reverse transcribed with the High Capacity cDNA Reverse Transcription Kit, so expressed TCRB transcripts were sequenced. The clones in this table, taken by TCRdb from immuneACCESS, are in-frame only. Not every clone is retained; where verified, under half of the shortfall comes from an unresolved V gene, and the cause of the rest is unknown. The sample records some 190,000 clones, around 7.8% of which are singletons. Approximately 0.93% of the sample rests with the top ten. Their antigens remain unidentified. Sequences were obtained from central memory CD4+ T cells from blood. The receptors here all came from a woman aged 40 to 49 with type 1 diabetes.

This clone has at least ten counts. The chain has TRBV4-2 and TRBJ2-3; maybe TRBD2 (5 bases). Germline V gives CDR1 LGHNA, CDR2 YNFKEQ. V was cut by 0 bases and J by 0 bases, with 10 bases left in between. The CDR3 spans 16 residues. CDR3 sequence reads: CASSQDWTSSTDTQYF. Written as DNA, the CDR3 is TGTGCCAGCAGCCAAGATTGGACTTCCAGCACAGATACGCAGTATTTT.

This clone came up a few times. This chain uses TRBV9 with TRBJ2-5; D might be TRBD2 (6 bases). The CDR3 covers 15 residues. Trimming took 0 bases from V and 4 from J, leaving 13 bases between them. Germline V lookup: CDR1 SGDLS, CDR2 YYNGEE. CDR3 DNA: TGTGCCAGCAGCGTAGATCGGGAGCACCGAGAGACCCAGTACTTC. Protein sequence: CASSVDREHRETQYF.